This is a list of T cell receptor beta chains from one sample in a study of technical replicates of blood from a few donors. Assay: immunoSEQ multiplex PCR; the TCRdb copy retains only in-frame clones and omits some. Found here are 40,000 to 65,000 clones, approximately 86% of them singletons; the top ten hold about 5%. The sequencing sample was made of PBMCs. These receptors came from a human donor in good health. Some clones in this sample may be carry-over from other donors' samples. CDR3s include the opening cysteine and the closing phenylalanine or tryptophan. A D gene is named only where the DNA matches it firmly. Where a row states a size, it is once, few, many or the class of an expanded clone; other rows omit it.

clone_size d_call j_call v_call cdr3_nt cdr3_aa
- - TRBJ1-2 TRBV5-3 TGTGCCAGAAGGCAGAACTATGGCTACACCTTC CARRQNYGYTF
- - TRBJ1-2 TRBV27 TGTGCCAGCTCCCCTAAGGGGGGGAGCTACACCTTC CASSPKGGSYTF
- - TRBJ2-5 TRBV29-1 TGCAGCGTTGACCCCCACAACAGGGCTGGAGAGACCCAGTACTTC CSVDPHNRAGETQYF
- - TRBJ2-2 TRBV4-3 TGCGCCAGCAGCCAAGATGAGGGCGGGATGAACACCGGGGAGCTGTTTTTT CASSQDEGGMNTGELFF
- - TRBJ2-7 TRBV19 TGTGCCAGTAGTAAGGAGGGGGCGGTTTACGAGCAGTACTTC CASSKEGAVYEQYF
- TRBD1 TRBJ2-4 TRBV25-1 TGTGCCAGCGGGGGACAGGGGGCCGCCAAAAACATTCAGTACTTC CASGGQGAAKNIQYF
- TRBD1 TRBJ2-2 TRBV6-5 TGTGCCAGCAGTTACTCGGGGACAGCGAACACCGGGGAGCTGTTTTTT CASSYSGTANTGELFF
- - TRBJ1-3 TRBV7-2 TGTGCCAGCAGCTTCCGGCAGGGCAGGGACACCATATATTTT CASSFRQGRDTIYF
- TRBD2 TRBJ2-3 TRBV7-2 TGTGCCAGCAGACGGACTAGCGGGGCTGAGGGTACGCAGTATTTT CASRRTSGAEGTQYF
- TRBD1 TRBJ2-7 TRBV27 TGTGCCAGCAGTTCGGGACAGGTAAAAGGCAACGAGCAGTACTTC CASSSGQVKGNEQYF
- - TRBJ2-1 TRBV2 TGTGCCAGCAGTTGGACGGAAAGCGGTGAGCAGTTCTTC CASSWTESGEQFF
- TRBD1 TRBJ1-5 TRBV2 TGTGCCAGCAGCGGGGGACAGTTAGGACAGCCCCAGCATTTT CASSGGQLGQPQHF
- TRBD1 TRBJ1-1 TRBV7-2 TGTGCCAGCAGCTTAGGGACAGGGGTCACTGAAGCTTTCTTT CASSLGTGVTEAFF
- TRBD1 TRBJ1-3 TRBV29-1 TGCAGCGTACGGACAGGGCTCTCTGGAAACACCATATATTTT CSVRTGLSGNTIYF
- - TRBJ2-5 TRBV5-5 TGTGCCAGCAGCTTGGAGGACAACCAAGAGACCCAGTACTTC CASSLEDNQETQYF
few - TRBJ1-1 TRBV20-1 TGCAGTGCTTCCCAGAACACTGAAGCTTTCTTT CSASQNTEAFF
- - TRBJ1-6 TRBV6-1 TGTGCCAGCAGTGACCCGGCCGAGCGGTCCTATAATTCACCCCTCCACTTT CASSDPAERSYNSPLHF
- TRBD2 TRBJ2-1 TRBV7-9 TGTGCCAGCAGCTTTTTGACGGGGACTAGCGGGGGCCCTACGGATGAGCAGTTCTTC CASSFLTGTSGGPTDEQFF
- TRBD2 TRBJ2-7 TRBV5-4 TGTGCCAGCAGCTCGGGACCGGGGGGGGAGCAGTACTTC CASSSGPGGEQYF
- - TRBJ1-3 TRBV7-8 TGTGCCAGCAGCTTAGTGCGCCTTTCCTCTGGAAACACCATATATTTT CASSLVRLSSGNTIYF
- - TRBJ1-2 TRBV20-1 TGCAGTGCAACAGGGCGCGGCTACACCTTC CSATGRGYTF
few - TRBJ1-1 TRBV30 TGTGCCTGGAGCGTGGGACAGAACACTGAAGCTTTCTTT CAWSVGQNTEAFF
- TRBD1 TRBJ2-7 TRBV7-9 TGTGCCAGCAGCTTCCAGGGGGCCAACGAGCAGTACTTC CASSFQGANEQYF
once TRBD2 TRBJ2-2 TRBV9 TGTGCCAGCAGCGACTCCGGGACTAGAGGGGGCACCGGGGAGCTGTTTTTT CASSDSGTRGGTGELFF
- TRBD1 TRBJ1-1 TRBV29-1 TGCAGCGTCGGACAGGTCTCACGGGCTGAAGCTTTCTTT CSVGQVSRAEAFF
once - TRBJ1-5 TRBV7-9 TGTGCCAGCAGTCCCACTGGGGCGGGGCCGGGGGATCAGCCCCAGCATTTT CASSPTGAGPGDQPQHF
- - TRBJ2-1 TRBV30 TGTGCCTGGAGAGCCGCAGGTCAGTACAATGAGCAGTTCTTC CAWRAAGQYNEQFF
few - TRBJ1-5 TRBV6-5 TGTGCCAGCAGTTACTCGATTCGAGGTCAGCCCCAGCATTTT CASSYSIRGQPQHF
few - TRBJ2-7 TRBV7-2 TGTGCCTTAGCGGTTGGTCCCTACGAGCAGTACTTC CALAVGPYEQYF
- - TRBJ1-3 TRBV30 TGTGCCTGGAGCCTGAGGGGGGGTTTTGGCGGAAACACCATATATTTT CAWSLRGGFGGNTIYF
- - TRBJ1-3 TRBV30 TGTGCCTGGAGCCTGTCGGGGAACACCATATATTTT CAWSLSGNTIYF
- TRBD2 TRBJ2-1 TRBV7-3 TGTGCCAGCAGCGGTAGCGGGGGGGCAGGTGAGCAGTTCTTC CASSGSGGAGEQFF
- - TRBJ1-2 TRBV4-3 TGCGCCAGCAGCCAAGATGGGGAGGGCTATGGCTACACCTTC CASSQDGEGYGYTF
- TRBD2 TRBJ2-1 TRBV4-1 TGCGCCAGCAGCCAAGATTGGGCGGGAGCCTACAATGAGCAGTTCTTC CASSQDWAGAYNEQFF
- TRBD2 TRBJ2-3 TRBV5-1 TGCGCCAGCAGCTTAGGACTAGCGGGGAATACGCAGTATTTT CASSLGLAGNTQYF
- TRBD1 TRBJ1-4 TRBV4-1 TGCGCCAGCAGCCAGGCCGGGACAGAGCTTCGTAATGAAAAACTGTTTTTT CASSQAGTELRNEKLFF
- TRBD1 TRBJ2-7 TRBV9 TGTGCCAGCAGCGTAGAGGGTTGGACAGGCCGCTACGAGCAGTACTTC CASSVEGWTGRYEQYF
- - TRBJ2-1 TRBV7-8 TGTGCCAGCAGCTTAGGTTTCGATGAGCAGTTCTTC CASSLGFDEQFF
- TRBD2 TRBJ2-1 TRBV4-2 TGTGCCAGCAGCTTAGCGCGGGGGAGCTCCTACAATGAGCAGTTCTTC CASSLARGSSYNEQFF
- - TRBJ1-5 TRBV15 TGTGCCACCAGTATCGTGGGGGGGCGAAGACAGCCCCAGCATTTT CATSIVGGRRQPQHF
- TRBD2 TRBJ2-7 TRBV5-1 TGCGCCAGCAGCCCGGCGGGACTAGCGGGAATTGGTGACGAGCAGTACTTC CASSPAGLAGIGDEQYF
- TRBD1 TRBJ2-4 TRBV5-4 TGTGCCAGCAGCCCTAATGACAGGGTACAATACTTC CASSPNDRVQYF